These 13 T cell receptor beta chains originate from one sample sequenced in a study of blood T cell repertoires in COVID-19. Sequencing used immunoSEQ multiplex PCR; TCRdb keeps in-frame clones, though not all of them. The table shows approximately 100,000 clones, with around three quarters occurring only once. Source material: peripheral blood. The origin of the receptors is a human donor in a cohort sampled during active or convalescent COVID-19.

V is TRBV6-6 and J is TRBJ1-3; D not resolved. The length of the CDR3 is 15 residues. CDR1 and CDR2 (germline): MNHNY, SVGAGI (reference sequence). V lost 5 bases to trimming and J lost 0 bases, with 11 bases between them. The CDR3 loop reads CASSTNSISGNTIYF. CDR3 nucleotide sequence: TGTGCCAGCAGTACAAACAGTATCTCTGGAAACACCATATATTTT.

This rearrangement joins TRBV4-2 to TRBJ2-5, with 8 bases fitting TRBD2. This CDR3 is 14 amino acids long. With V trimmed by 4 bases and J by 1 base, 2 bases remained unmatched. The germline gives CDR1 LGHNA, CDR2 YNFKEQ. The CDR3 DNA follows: TGTGCCAGCAGCCCCGGGGGGGTCCAAGAGACCCAGTACTTC. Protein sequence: CASSPGGVQETQYF.

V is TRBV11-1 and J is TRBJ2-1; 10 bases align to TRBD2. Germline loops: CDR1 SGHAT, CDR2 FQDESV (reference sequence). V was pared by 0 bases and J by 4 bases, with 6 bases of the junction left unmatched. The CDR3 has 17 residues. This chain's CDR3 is CASSLASGRALYNEQFF. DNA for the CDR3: TGTGCCAGCAGCTTAGCGAGCGGGAGGGCTTTGTACAATGAGCAGTTCTTC.

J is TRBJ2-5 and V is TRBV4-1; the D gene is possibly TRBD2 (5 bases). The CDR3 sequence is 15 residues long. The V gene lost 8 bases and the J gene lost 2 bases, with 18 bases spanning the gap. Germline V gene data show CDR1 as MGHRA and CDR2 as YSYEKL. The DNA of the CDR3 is TGCGCCAGCGCCCTCAGCGGTCTACTACAAGAGACCCAGTACTTC. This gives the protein CASALSGLLQETQYF.

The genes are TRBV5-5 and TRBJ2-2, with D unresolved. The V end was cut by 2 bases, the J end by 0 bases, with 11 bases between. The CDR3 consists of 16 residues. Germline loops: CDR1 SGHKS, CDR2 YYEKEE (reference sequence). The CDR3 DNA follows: TGTGCCAGCAGCTTCGGTCTCGGAGCGAACACCGGGGAGCTGTTTTTT. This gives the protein CASSFGLGANTGELFF.

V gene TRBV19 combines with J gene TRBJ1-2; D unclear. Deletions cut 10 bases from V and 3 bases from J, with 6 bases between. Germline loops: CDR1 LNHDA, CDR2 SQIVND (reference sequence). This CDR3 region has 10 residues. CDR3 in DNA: TGTGCCACACATTACTATGGCTACACCTTC. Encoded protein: CATHYYGYTF.

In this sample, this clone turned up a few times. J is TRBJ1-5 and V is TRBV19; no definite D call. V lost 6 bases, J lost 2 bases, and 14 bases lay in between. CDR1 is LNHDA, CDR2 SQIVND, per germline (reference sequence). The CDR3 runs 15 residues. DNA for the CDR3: TGTGCCAGTAGCGGAGTAGACGAGGGCAATCAGCCCCAGCATTTT. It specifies CASSGVDEGNQPQHF.

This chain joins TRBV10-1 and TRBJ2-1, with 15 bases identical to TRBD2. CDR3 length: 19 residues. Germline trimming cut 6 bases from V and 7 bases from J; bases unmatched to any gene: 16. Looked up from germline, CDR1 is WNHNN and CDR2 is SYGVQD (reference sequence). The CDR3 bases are TGCGCCAGCAGAGGACAGGACGGACTAGCGGGAGGGAACCGGAATGAGCAGTTCTTC. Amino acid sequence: CASRGQDGLAGGNRNEQFF.

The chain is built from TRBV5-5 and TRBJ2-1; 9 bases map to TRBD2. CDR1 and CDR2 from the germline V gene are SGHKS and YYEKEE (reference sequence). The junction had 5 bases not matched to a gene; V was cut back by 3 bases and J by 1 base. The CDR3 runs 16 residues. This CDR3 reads CASSWFLAGSYNEQFF. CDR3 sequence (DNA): TGTGCCAGCAGCTGGTTTCTAGCGGGATCCTACAATGAGCAGTTCTTC.

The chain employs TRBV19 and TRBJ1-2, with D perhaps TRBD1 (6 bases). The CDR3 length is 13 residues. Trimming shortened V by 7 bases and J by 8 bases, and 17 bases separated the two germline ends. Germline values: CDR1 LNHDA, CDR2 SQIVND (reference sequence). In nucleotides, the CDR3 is TGTGCCAGTACGGGCAGGGGAGTAGAGGGCTACACCTTC. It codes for CASTGRGVEGYTF.

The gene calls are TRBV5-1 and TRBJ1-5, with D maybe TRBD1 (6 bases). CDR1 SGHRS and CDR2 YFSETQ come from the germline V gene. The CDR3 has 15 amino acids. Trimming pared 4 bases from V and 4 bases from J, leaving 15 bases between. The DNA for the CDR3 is TGCGCCAGCAGCCGGGGGGACAACAGTAATCAGCCCCAGCATTTT. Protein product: CASSRGDNSNQPQHF.

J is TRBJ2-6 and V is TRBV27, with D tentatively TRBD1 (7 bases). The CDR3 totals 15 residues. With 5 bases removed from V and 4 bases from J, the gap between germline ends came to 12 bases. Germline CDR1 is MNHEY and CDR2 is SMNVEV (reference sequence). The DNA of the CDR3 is TGTGCCAGCAGTCCGGAGGGGGCCGGGGCCAACGTCCTGACTTTC. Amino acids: CASSPEGAGANVLTF. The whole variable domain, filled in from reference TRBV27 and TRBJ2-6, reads EAQVTQNPRYLITVTGKKLTVTCSQNMNHEYMSWYRQDPGLGLRQIYYSMNVEVTDKGDVPEGYKVSRKEKRNFPLILESPSPNQTSLYFCASSPEGAGANVLTFGAGSRLTVL.

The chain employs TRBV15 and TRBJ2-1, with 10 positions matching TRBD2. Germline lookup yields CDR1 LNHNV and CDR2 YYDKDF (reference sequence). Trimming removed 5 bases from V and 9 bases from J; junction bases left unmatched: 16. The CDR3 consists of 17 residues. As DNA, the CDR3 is TGTGCCACCAGCGGGTATGGGAGGACTAGCGGTTCGGGTGAGCAGTTCTTC. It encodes CATSGYGRTSGSGEQFF.